This paragraph covers one T cell receptor beta chain sequence. Its cognate antigen is unknown. This sample is drawn from a study of blood T cells in healthy people across ages. Alongside a J-beta primer mix, a sample-barcoded 5' primer served in a second PCR lasting 7 to 11 cycles. Each cDNA was tagged by a template-switch adaptor containing 12 random nucleotides. Each CDR3 protein is one row after TCRdb ran MiXCR on the 5' RACE reads. This table holds more than 1,000,000 distinct CDR3 sequences, about 23% found once. The ends were cut back, 5 bases at V and 1 base at J, with 13 bases in the middle. The CDR3 covers 15 residues. The germline gives CDR1 MDHEN, CDR2 SYDVKM. Broader study findings: Estimates based on one million T cells were treated as lower bounds. Observed TCR beta diversity per million T cells went down as age went up. This fall followed a roughly linear course with age.

Donors gave around 10 milliliters of peripheral blood apiece. The data were also submitted as part of a second study, on T cells of mothers and their children.

The sequence was obtained from a girl aged 2-10 years in good health. Sequencing was carried out using blood. The chain recombines TRBV28 with TRBJ2-3; D might be TRBD2 (5 bases). For the CDR3, the DNA is TGTGCCAGCAGTCTAGAGGGTCTTCGCACAGATACGCAGTATTTT. The encoded protein is CASSLEGLRTDTQYF.